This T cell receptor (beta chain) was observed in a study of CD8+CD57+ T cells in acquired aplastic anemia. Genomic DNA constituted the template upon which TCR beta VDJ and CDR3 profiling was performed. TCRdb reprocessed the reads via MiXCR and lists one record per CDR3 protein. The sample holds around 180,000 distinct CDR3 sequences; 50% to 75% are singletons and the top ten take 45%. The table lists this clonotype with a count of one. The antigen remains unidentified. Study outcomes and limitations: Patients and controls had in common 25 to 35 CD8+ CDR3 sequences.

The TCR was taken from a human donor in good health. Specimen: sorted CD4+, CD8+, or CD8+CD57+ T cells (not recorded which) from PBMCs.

DNA of the CDR3: TGTGCCAGTATCACAGGTGGTGGAAACACCATATATTTT. Protein sequence: CASITGGGNTIYF. J is TRBJ1-3 and V is TRBV19; a possible D gene is TRBD1 (5 bases). Trimming removed 7 bases at V and 3 bases at J, with 10 bases between. The CDR3 loop spans 13 amino acids. The germline gives CDR1 LNHDA, CDR2 SQIVND (reference sequence).